The 15 T cell receptor beta chains listed next were all sequenced from one sample in a study of regulatory T cells in long-lasting Graves disease (dated by TCRdb to the early 2020s). Library generation was performed with multiplex PCR. Sequencing relied on an Illumina HiSeq 4000. CDR3 regions were amplified by Arm-PCR with iRepertoire HTBI primers to construct TCR beta libraries. TCRdb reworked the public reads: Q25 trimming with fastp, MiXCR clone assembly, productive beta chains retained. Merged by CDR3 protein, the rows form single entries marked with the most common genes and DNA. The sample profile shows roughly 420,000 distinct CDR3 sequences; roughly 15% of them were found once. Around 10% of the sample goes to the ten largest clones. In the paper's terms, the time point label means: newly diagnosed GD, antithyroid drugs for less than 3 months. RNA was extracted from PBMCs in TRIzol for both TCR sequencing and RNA sequencing.

This same sample was also taken into another study, of T cells in Graves' hyperthyroidism and ophthalmopathy.

The starting material was peripheral blood mononuclear cells (PBMCs), obtained at new diagnosis, from a patient treated with antithyroid drugs. The origin of the receptors is a woman in her thirties with Graves disease. Donor details come from another sample of the same person, matched by shared clones.

In its sample, this clonotype was seen many times. The chain combines TRBV2 with TRBJ2-7; tentative D call: TRBD2 (5 bases). Germline V gene sequence: CDR1 SNHLY, CDR2 FYNNEI. The CDR3 runs 14 residues. V was clipped by 2 bases and J by 4 bases, with 12 bases between them. The CDR3: CASSEKGATYEQYF. In DNA, the CDR3 is TGTGCCAGCAGTGAAAAGGGAGCAACGTACGAGCAGTACTTC.

This rearrangement joins TRBV20-1 to TRBJ1-5; TRBD1 aligns across 8 bases. V dropped 3 bases and J dropped 2; count of bases not matched to a gene: 9. The length of the CDR3 is 16 residues. The germline V gene has CDR1 DFQATT and CDR2 SNEGSKA (reference sequence). The CDR3 loop reads CSASRDRRFGNQPQHF. The CDR3 DNA is TGCAGTGCTAGTAGGGACAGGAGGTTTGGCAATCAGCCCCAGCATTTT.

This clonotype was observed a few times. The genes are TRBV5-1 and TRBJ2-5; 8 bases are shared with TRBD2. V gave up 4 bases and J gave up 4 bases; unmatched junction bases: 6. This CDR3 has 14 amino acids. In germline, CDR1 is SGHRS, CDR2 YFSETQ. The CDR3, as DNA: TGCGCCAGCAGCGAACCTAGCGGGCTAGAGACCCAGTACTTC. Amino acids: CASSEPSGLETQYF.

V is TRBV28 and J is TRBJ1-5; TRBD1 is a possible D gene (6 bases). The germline V gene encodes CDR1 MDHEN and CDR2 SYDVKM. V lost 7 bases and J lost 7, with 20 bases in between. The CDR3 is 15 residues long. The CDR3 DNA reads TGTGCCAGCACTCTCGTGCGGGGGCAAGGGCAGCCCCAGCATTTT. Encoded protein: CASTLVRGQGQPQHF.

This clonotype was recorded many times. This chain joins TRBV9 and TRBJ2-1, with a tentative D call TRBD2 (7 bases). The V and J ends lost 0 bases and 5 bases respectively, with 12 bases between them. CDR3 length: 15 residues. Germline V CDR1 and CDR2: SGDLS, YYNGEE. The CDR3: CASSVARGGHNEQFF. In DNA form, the CDR3 reads TGTGCCAGCAGCGTAGCTCGCGGGGGCCACAATGAGCAGTTCTTC.

This clonotype was detected a few times. This chain links TRBV7-2 with TRBJ2-1; D not certain. With 4 bases removed from V and 8 bases from J, the gap between germline ends came to 9 bases. There are 12 residues in the CDR3. Germline lookup yields CDR1 SGHTA and CDR2 FQGNSA. The CDR3: CASSYSRDEQFF. The CDR3 coding sequence is TGTGCCAGCAGCTATAGTAGGGATGAGCAGTTCTTC.

This clonotype was recorded many times. CDR3 nucleotide sequence: TGTGCCTCGGGGGGGGAAGCATACACCGGGGAGCTGTTTTTT. This encodes CASGGEAYTGELFF. The chain links TRBV10-3 to TRBJ2-2; 8 bases map to TRBD2. The CDR3 is 14 residues long. CDR1 and CDR2 from the germline V gene are ENHRY and SYGVKD. After removal of 11 bases from V and 3 bases from J, the junction contained 8 bases not matched to a gene.

The gene calls are TRBV19 and TRBJ2-1, with D perhaps being TRBD1 or TRBD2 (5 bases each). The CDR3 sequence is 13 residues long. The germline V gene has CDR1 LNHDA and CDR2 SQIVND (reference sequence). The ends were cut back, 7 bases at V and 7 bases at J, with 14 bases in the middle. CDR3 DNA: TGTGCCAGTACTGTGGGGGTGGGAAATGAGCAGTTCTTC. This sequence encodes CASTVGVGNEQFF. Looking up the rest from reference TRBV19 and TRBJ2-1 gives the full variable domain: DGGITQSPKYLFRKEGQNVTLSCEQNLNHDAMYWYRQDPGQGLRLIYYSQIVNDFQKGDIAEGYSVSREKKESFPLTVTSAQKNPTAFYLCASTVGVGNEQFFGPGTRLTVL.

The V call is TRBV13, the J call TRBJ2-5; perhaps TRBD1 as D (5 bases). V lost 6 bases, J lost 2 bases, and 10 bases lay in between. Germline assignment: CDR1 PRHDT and CDR2 FYEKMQ (reference sequence). The CDR3 consists of 13 residues. CDR3 nucleotide sequence: TGTGCCAGCAGTAACAGGCTGCAAGAGACCCAGTACTTC. This encodes CASSNRLQETQYF.

At least ten counts were recorded for this clonotype. V is TRBV24-1 and J is TRBJ2-1, with unresolved D. Trimming shortened V by 4 bases and J by 6 bases, and 6 bases separated the two germline ends. CDR3 length equals 12 residues. CDR1 is KGHDR, CDR2 SFDVKD, per germline. The CDR3 nucleotides read TGTGCCACCAGTGACCCTGTCAATGAGCAGTTCTTC. It translates to CATSDPVNEQFF.

The chain couples TRBV29-1 to TRBJ1-2; D unclear. V was pared by 0 bases and J by 3 bases, with 2 bases between. This CDR3 is 11 amino acids long. Per the germline V gene, CDR1 is SQVTM and CDR2 is ANQGSEA. CDR3: CSVEDDYGYTF. In nucleotides, the CDR3 is TGCAGCGTTGAAGACGACTATGGCTACACCTTC. The variable domain in full, completed from reference TRBV29-1 and TRBJ1-2, reads SAVISQKPSRDICQRGTSLTIQCQVDSQVTMMFWYRQQPGQSLTLIATANQGSEATYESGFVIDKFPISRPNLTFSTLTVSNMSPEDSSIYLCSVEDDYGYTFGSGTRLTVV.

In its sample, this clonotype was seen many times. The V call is TRBV20-1, the J call TRBJ2-1; 9 nucleotides agree with TRBD1. The CDR3 sequence is 17 residues long. V gave up 2 bases and J gave up 5 bases; unmatched junction bases: 13. Germline loops: CDR1 DFQATT, CDR2 SNEGSKA (reference sequence). CDR3 residues: CSARILTWDREDNEQFF. The CDR3 DNA reads as TGCAGTGCTAGAATATTAACTTGGGACAGGGAGGACAATGAGCAGTTCTTC.

This clonotype was observed a few times. This may come from a read error, since a much larger clone is one base off. V gene TRBV18 combines with J gene TRBJ1-1, with D possibly matching TRBD1 (5 bases). The CDR3 is made up of 13 amino acids. Per the germline V gene, CDR1 is KGHSH and CDR2 is LQKENI. The CDR3 loop reads CASSPTVNTEALF. In nucleotides, the CDR3 is TGTGCCAGCTCGCCGACAGTGAACACTGAAGCTCTCTTT.

This clonotype has a single count. Possible read error: a much larger clone is one base away. The gene calls are TRBV14 and TRBJ2-7, with D perhaps TRBD1 or TRBD2 (6 bases each). CDR1 SGHDN and CDR2 FVKESK come from the germline V gene. CDR3 length: 15 amino acids. The CDR3 nucleotides read TGTGCCAGCAGCCCAAATCCCACGGGGGCCTACGAGCAGCACTTC. It translates to CASSPNPTGAYEQHF. Full variable domain (outside the CDR3, taken from reference TRBV14 and TRBJ2-7): EAGVTQFPSHSVIEKGQTVTLRCDPISGHDNLYWYRRVMGKEIKFLLHFVKESKQDESGMPNNRFLAERTGGTYSTLKVQPAELEDSGVYFCASSPNPTGAYEQHFGPGTRLTVT.

Notes on this clonotype: With a much larger clone just one base away, this may be a read error. This rearrangement joins TRBV6-1 to TRBJ1-1; no clear D. With 2 bases removed from V and 4 bases from J, the gap between germline ends came to 11 bases. The germline V gene has CDR1 MNHNS and CDR2 SASEGT. The CDR3 is 14 amino acids. CDR3 bases: TGTGCCAGCAGTGAAAGGAGGCAGAGCACTGAAGCTTTCTTT. Translation: CASSERRQSTEAFF.